The next 4 T cell receptor beta chains were all read from a single sample in a study of regulatory T cells in long-lasting Graves disease. Time point reported: newly diagnosed GD, antithyroid drugs for less than 3 months. Construction of the TCR library relied on RNA isolated from PBMCs. The authors built TCR beta libraries using iRepertoire HTBI primers and Arm-PCR of CDR3 regions. Via MiXCR, TCRdb re-called the multiplex PCR reads, giving one row per CDR3 protein. Of approximately 400,000 distinct CDR3 sequences listed, about 14% are singletons. The material was peripheral blood mononuclear cells (PBMCs), obtained at new diagnosis, from a patient treated with antithyroid drugs. These receptors all come from a female donor with Graves disease.

This clonotype occurred many times. The chain links TRBV7-3 to TRBJ1-1; D possibly corresponds to TRBD1 (5 bases). CDR1 is SGHTA and CDR2 is FQGTGA in the germline V gene. V was clipped by 5 bases and J by 0 bases, with 25 bases between them. The CDR3 is made up of 19 amino acids. CDR3 protein: CASSPGGGQSQQMNTEAFF. DNA of the CDR3: TGTGCCAGCAGCCCCGGCGGCGGACAATCACAACAAATGAACACTGAAGCTTTCTTT. Full variable domain (rest looked up from reference TRBV7-3 and TRBJ1-1): GAGVSQTPSNKVTEKGKYVELRCDPISGHTALYWYRQSLGQGPEFLIYFQGTGAADDSGLPNDRFFAVRPEGSVSTLKIQRTERGDSAVYLCASSPGGGQSQQMNTEAFFGQGTRLTVV.

This clonotype was seen ten or more times. The chain has TRBV29-1 and TRBJ1-5, with D perhaps matching TRBD1 (5 bases). The V and J ends lost 6 bases and 3 bases respectively, with 12 bases between them. Germline CDR1 is SQVTM and CDR2 is ANQGSEA. CDR3 length equals 13 residues. Here the CDR3 DNA reads TGCAGCGTGGGGACCGGACCCAATCAGCCCCAGCATTTT. This sequence encodes CSVGTGPNQPQHF.

In this sample, this clonotype turned up many times. The genes are TRBV7-2 and TRBJ2-7; 9 positions match TRBD1. The ends lost 5 bases at V and 3 bases at J; junction bases unmatched: 5. This CDR3 is 14 amino acids long. The germline V gene encodes CDR1 SGHTA and CDR2 FQGNSA. As DNA, the CDR3 is TGTGCCAGCAGCCACCCGGGACAGGGCTACGAGCAGTACTTC. Translated: CASSHPGQGYEQYF.

This clonotype has only a few counts. This chain connects TRBV29-1 to TRBJ2-3, with TRBD2 matching 9 bases. The CDR3 totals 18 residues. CDR1 and CDR2 from the germline V gene are SQVTM and ANQGSEA. The V gene end was trimmed by 4 bases and the J gene end by 2 bases; junction bases not matched to a gene: 16. Here the CDR3 DNA reads TGCAGCGTTGGGGGACAAATGATACTAGCGGGTGTCACAGATACGCAGTATTTT. It translates to CSVGGQMILAGVTDTQYF.